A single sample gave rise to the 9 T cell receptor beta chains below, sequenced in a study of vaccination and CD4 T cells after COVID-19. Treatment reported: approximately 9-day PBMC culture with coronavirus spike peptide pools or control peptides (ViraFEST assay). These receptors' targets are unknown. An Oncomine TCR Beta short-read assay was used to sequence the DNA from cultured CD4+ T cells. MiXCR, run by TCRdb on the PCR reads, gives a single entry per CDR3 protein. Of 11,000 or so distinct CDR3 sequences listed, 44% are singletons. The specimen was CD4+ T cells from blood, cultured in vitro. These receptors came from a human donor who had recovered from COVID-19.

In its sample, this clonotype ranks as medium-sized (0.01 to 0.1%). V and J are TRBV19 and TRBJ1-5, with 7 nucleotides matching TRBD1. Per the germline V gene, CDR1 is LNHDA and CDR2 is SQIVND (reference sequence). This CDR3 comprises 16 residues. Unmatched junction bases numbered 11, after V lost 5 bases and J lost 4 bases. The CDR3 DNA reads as TGTGCCAGTAGTCCGGGGACAGCGAGAAGTAATCAGCCCCAGCATTTT. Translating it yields CASSPGTARSNQPQHF.

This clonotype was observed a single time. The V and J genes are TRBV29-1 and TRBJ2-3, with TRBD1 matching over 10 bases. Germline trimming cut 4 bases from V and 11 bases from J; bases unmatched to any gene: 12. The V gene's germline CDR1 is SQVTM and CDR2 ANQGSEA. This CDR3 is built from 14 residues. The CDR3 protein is CSVVSGQGLQVQYF. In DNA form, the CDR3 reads TGCAGCGTTGTTTCGGGACAGGGGCTACAGGTGCAGTATTTT.

CDR3 nucleotide sequence: TGCGCCAGCAGCGCCGGGACAGGGATGAATGATGAGCAGTTCTTC. Its protein is CASSAGTGMNDEQFF. The chain employs TRBV10-2 and TRBJ2-1; 9 nucleotides match TRBD1. This CDR3 is 15 amino acids long. CDR1 and CDR2 (germline): WSHSY, SAAADI. V shed 6 bases and J 8 bases; nucleotides not matched to a gene: 11.

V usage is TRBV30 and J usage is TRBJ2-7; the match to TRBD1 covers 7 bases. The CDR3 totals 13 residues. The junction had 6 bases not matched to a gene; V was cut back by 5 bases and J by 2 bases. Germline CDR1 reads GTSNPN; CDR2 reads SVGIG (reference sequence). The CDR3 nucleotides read TGTGCCTGGGGCGTGCAGGGGGCCTACGAGCAGTACTTC. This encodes CAWGVQGAYEQYF.

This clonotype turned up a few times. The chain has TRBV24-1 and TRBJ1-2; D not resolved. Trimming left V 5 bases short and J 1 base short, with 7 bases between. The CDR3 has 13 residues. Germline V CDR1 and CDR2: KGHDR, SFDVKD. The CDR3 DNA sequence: TGTGCCACCAGTGCGGGGATTAACTATGGCTACACCTTC. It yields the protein CATSAGINYGYTF.

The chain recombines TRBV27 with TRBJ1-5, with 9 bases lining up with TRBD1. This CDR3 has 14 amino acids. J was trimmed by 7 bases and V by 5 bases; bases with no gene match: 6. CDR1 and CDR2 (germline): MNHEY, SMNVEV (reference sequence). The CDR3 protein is CASSLQGARQPQHF. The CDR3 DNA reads TGTGCCAGCAGTCTACAGGGGGCGAGACAGCCCCAGCATTTT.

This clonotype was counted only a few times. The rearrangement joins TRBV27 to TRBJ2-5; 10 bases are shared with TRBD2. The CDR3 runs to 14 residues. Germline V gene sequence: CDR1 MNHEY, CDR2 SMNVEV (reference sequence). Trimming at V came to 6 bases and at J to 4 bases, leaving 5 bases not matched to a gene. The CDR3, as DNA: TGTGCCAGCAGGCCAGCGGGGGGGCGAGAGACCCAGTACTTC. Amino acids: CASRPAGGRETQYF.

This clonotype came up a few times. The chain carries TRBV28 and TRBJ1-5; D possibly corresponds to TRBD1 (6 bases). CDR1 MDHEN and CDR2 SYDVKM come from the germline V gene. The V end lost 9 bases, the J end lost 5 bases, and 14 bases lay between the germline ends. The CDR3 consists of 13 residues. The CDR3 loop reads CASTQGRDQPQHF. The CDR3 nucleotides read TGTGCCAGTACACAGGGAAGGGATCAGCCCCAGCATTTT.

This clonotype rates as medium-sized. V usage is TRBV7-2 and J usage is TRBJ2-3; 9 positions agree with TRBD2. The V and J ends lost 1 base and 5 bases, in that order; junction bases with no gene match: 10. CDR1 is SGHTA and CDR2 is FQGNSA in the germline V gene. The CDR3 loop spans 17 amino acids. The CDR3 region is CASSLGLGGGAEDTQYF. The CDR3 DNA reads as TGTGCCAGCAGCTTAGGGTTGGGCGGGGGGGCAGAAGATACGCAGTATTTT. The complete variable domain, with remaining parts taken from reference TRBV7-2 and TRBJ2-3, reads GAGVSQSPSNKVTEKGKDVELRCDPISGHTALYWYRQSLGQGLEFLIYFQGNSAPDKSGLPSDRFSAERTGGSVSTLTIQRTQQEDSAVYLCASSLGLGGGAEDTQYFGPGTRLTVL.